These T cell receptor beta chains were read from a single sample in a study of beta chain features in type 1 diabetes. The protocol was immunoSEQ multiplex PCR, while the TCRdb copy is restricted to in-frame clones and leaves out a portion. The repertoire holds under 300,000 clones, about 23% seen once, with 0.012% in the top ten. Material for sequencing was naive CD4+ T cells from blood. Receptors originate from a woman in her twenties or thirties with type 1 diabetes. Each CDR3 is given with its conserved first and last residue. The order of the fields is clone size, CDR3 length, J gene, D gene, V gene, CDR3 DNA, CDR3 protein. A D gene is named only where the DNA matches it firmly. Part of the rows lack a size; the others show once, few, many or a class for expanded clones.

clone size: few; CDR3 length: 14; J gene: TRBJ2-7; D gene: TRBD1; V gene: TRBV18; CDR3 DNA: TGTGCCAGCTCACCTCCGGACAGGGCCCACGAGCAGTACTTC; CDR3 protein: CASSPPDRAHEQYF
clone size: .; CDR3 length: 11; J gene: TRBJ2-1; D gene: TRBD2; V gene: TRBV28; CDR3 DNA: TGTGCCAGCAGTTGGTGGCGGGAGTGGTTCTTC; CDR3 protein: CASSWWREWFF
clone size: once; CDR3 length: 15; J gene: TRBJ2-1; D gene: TRBD2; V gene: TRBV7-9; CDR3 DNA: TGTGCCAGCAGCTTCAGACTAGCGGGAGGCAGTGAGCAGTTCTTC; CDR3 protein: CASSFRLAGGSEQFF
clone size: few; CDR3 length: 13; J gene: TRBJ2-7; D gene: .; V gene: TRBV7-2; CDR3 DNA: TGTGCCAGCAGCCAACACCGGGGGATAGGGGAGTACTTC; CDR3 protein: CASSQHRGIGEYF
clone size: few; CDR3 length: 18; J gene: TRBJ1-3; D gene: .; V gene: TRBV29-1; CDR3 DNA: TGCAGCGTTGAAGAAATGAGGTGCTTCAGATTCTCTGGAAACACCATATACTTT; CDR3 protein: CSVEEMRCFRFSGNTIYF
clone size: .; CDR3 length: 16; J gene: TRBJ2-5; D gene: TRBD2; V gene: TRBV5-1; CDR3 DNA: TGCGCCAGCAGCTTGATACTAGCGGGGGCCCAAGAGACCCAGTACTTC; CDR3 protein: CASSLILAGAQETQYF
clone size: few; CDR3 length: 16; J gene: TRBJ2-3; D gene: .; V gene: TRBV4-2; CDR3 DNA: TGTGCCAGCAGCCAAGGGGCTAGTCAACAGGTAGATACGCAGTATTTT; CDR3 protein: CASSQGASQQVDTQYF
clone size: .; CDR3 length: 14; J gene: TRBJ2-7; D gene: .; V gene: TRBV11-2; CDR3 DNA: TGTGCCAGCAGCTTAGGACTTAAAAACTACGAGCAGTACTTC; CDR3 protein: CASSLGLKNYEQYF
clone size: .; CDR3 length: 15; J gene: TRBJ2-7; D gene: TRBD2; V gene: TRBV30; CDR3 DNA: TGTGCCTGGAACCCGGGACTAGCGGCGTCGGACGAGCAGTACTTC; CDR3 protein: CAWNPGLAASDEQYF
clone size: .; CDR3 length: 14; J gene: TRBJ2-7; D gene: .; V gene: TRBV6-1; CDR3 DNA: TGTGCCAGCAGTGAGGGGGGGCCGGGTTACGAGCAGTACTTC; CDR3 protein: CASSEGGPGYEQYF
clone size: .; CDR3 length: 14; J gene: TRBJ1-5; D gene: .; V gene: TRBV29-1; CDR3 DNA: TGCAGCGTAGCCGACAGAATCAGCAATCAGCCCCAGCATTTT; CDR3 protein: CSVADRISNQPQHF
clone size: .; CDR3 length: 14; J gene: TRBJ2-6; D gene: .; V gene: TRBV30; CDR3 DNA: TGTGCCTCAGGAGGGCCCTCTGGGGCCAACGTCCTGACTTTC; CDR3 protein: CASGGPSGANVLTF